A selection of T cell receptor beta chains follows, all from one sample in a study of OX40 agonist ivuxolimab in advanced cancers. Measured with immunoSEQ multiplex PCR; TCRdb has only the in-frame clones, and not every one. The sample carries under 60,000 clones, 90% recorded once. The sample in question was CD4+ or CD8+ T cells sorted from blood, obtained in a trial of the OX40 agonist ivuxolimab. These receptors all come from an adult with an advanced solid tumor such as melanoma, head and neck, liver or kidney cancer. The CDR3 runs from the conserved cysteine through the conserved F or W. A D gene is named only where the DNA matches it firmly. Part of the rows lack a size; the others show once, few, many or a class for expanded clones.

j_gene,d_gene,v_gene,abundance,CDR3nt,CDR3aa
TRBJ1-2,TRBD1,TRBV5-8,-,TGTGCCAGCAGCTTGGACAGGGGACCCTATGGCTACACCTTC,CASSLDRGPYGYTF
TRBJ2-3,-,TRBV5-1,-,TGCGCCAGCAGGATTAGACAAAACACAGATACGCAGTATTTT,CASRIRQNTDTQYF
TRBJ2-7,-,TRBV7-2,-,TGTGCCAGCACCCTCGCCAGGCGGATAGGCTCCTACGAGCAGTACTTC,CASTLARRIGSYEQYF
TRBJ2-3,TRBD2,TRBV9,-,TGTGCCAGCAGCCTTGGCGGGACTAGCGGGAGGGCCGCAGATACGCAGTATTTT,CASSLGGTSGRAADTQYF
TRBJ1-2,-,TRBV5-1,once,TGCGCCAGCAGCCCCTCAGGGTGGGGCTACACCTTC,CASSPSGWGYTF
TRBJ2-7,TRBD2,TRBV5-1,-,TGCGCCAGCAGCCTAGGACTAGCGGGAGGGACACCCTACGAGCAGTACTTC,CASSLGLAGGTPYEQYF
TRBJ2-1,TRBD2,TRBV29-1,once,TGCAGCGTCTTACTAGCGGGGTACAATGAGCAGTTCTTC,CSVLLAGYNEQFF
TRBJ2-4,TRBD2,TRBV6-6,-,TGTGCCAGCAGTCCCGCGGGAGTCGGAAACATTCAGTACTTC,CASSPAGVGNIQYF
TRBJ2-2,-,TRBV15,-,TGTGCCACCAGCAGAGATCGAGGGGTCACCGGGGAGCTGTTTTTT,CATSRDRGVTGELFF
TRBJ2-3,-,TRBV11-3,-,TGTGCCAGCAGCTTAGGTGGAAACGCAATTTTAGAGACAGATACGCAGTATTTT,CASSLGGNAILETDTQYF
TRBJ1-4,-,TRBV21-1,-,TGTGCCAGCAGCAAAGAATGGGACAGGGCCGAAAAACTGTTTTTT,CASSKEWDRAEKLFF